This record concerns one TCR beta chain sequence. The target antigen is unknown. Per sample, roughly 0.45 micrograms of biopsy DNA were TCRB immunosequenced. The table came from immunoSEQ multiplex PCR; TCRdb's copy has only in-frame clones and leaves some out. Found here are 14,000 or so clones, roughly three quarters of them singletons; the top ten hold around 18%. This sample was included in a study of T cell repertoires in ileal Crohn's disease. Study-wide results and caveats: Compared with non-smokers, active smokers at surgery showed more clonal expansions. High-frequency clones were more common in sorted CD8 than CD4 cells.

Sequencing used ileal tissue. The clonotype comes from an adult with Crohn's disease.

In DNA form, the CDR3 reads TGCAGCCTTCGACAGGGCCCGGGCACTGAAGCTTTCTTT. Translated: CSLRQGPGTEAFF. The chain uses TRBV29-1 and TRBJ1-1, with TRBD1 matching 7 bases. Germline values: CDR1 SQVTM, CDR2 ANQGSEA. V was pared by 8 bases and J by 4 bases, with 10 bases of the junction left unmatched. CDR3 size: 13 residues.